Shown below are 9 T cell receptor beta chains from a single sample sequenced in a study of beta chain features in type 1 diabetes. cDNA synthesis used the whole RNA isolate, giving expressed TCRB sequences. Sequenced by immunoSEQ multiplex PCR; TCRdb stores in-frame clones only, minus some. Of roughly 370,000 clones in the sample, roughly 14% were seen once. Sample: naive CD4+ T cells from blood. The receptor source for this set is a man aged 30-40 years in good health.

This clone was seen many times. The chain has TRBV10-3 and TRBJ2-1, with a possible D match to TRBD1 (6 bases). CDR1 ENHRY and CDR2 SYGVKD come from the germline V gene. The length of the CDR3 is 12 residues. V gave up 10 bases and J gave up 5 bases, with 12 bases separating them. The CDR3 protein is CATGDTDNEQFF. The CDR3, as DNA: TGTGCCACAGGGGACACCGACAATGAGCAGTTCTTC.

The chain carries TRBV7-9 and TRBJ1-4; D not resolved. V was shortened by 1 base and J by 2 bases, with 8 bases between the two germline ends. The CDR3 length is 15 residues. From germline, CDR1 is SEHNR and CDR2 FQNEAQ (reference sequence). The CDR3 loop reads CASSLEGITNEKLFF. In DNA, the CDR3 is TGTGCCAGCAGCTTAGAAGGGATTACTAATGAAAAACTGTTTTTT. The full variable domain, in which reference TRBV7-9 and TRBJ1-4 provide the parts outside the CDR3, is DTGVSQNPRHKITKRGQNVTFRCDPISEHNRLYWYRQTLGQGPEFLTYFQNEAQLEKSRLLSDRFSAERPKGSFSTLEIQRTEQGDSAMYLCASSLEGITNEKLFFGSGTQLSVL.

J is TRBJ1-2 and V is TRBV4-3, with D hard to call. With 1 base removed from V and 0 bases from J, the gap between germline ends came to 12 bases. Germline loops: CDR1 LGHNA, CDR2 YSLEER. There are 16 residues in the CDR3. CDR3 in DNA: TGCGCCAGCAGCCAAGGATTCGGGGATTCTAACTATGGCTACACCTTC. Amino acids: CASSQGFGDSNYGYTF.

This clone was detected only once. This chain connects TRBV7-6 to TRBJ2-1; possibly TRBD1 for D (6 bases). Trimming removed 5 bases from V and 9 bases from J, with 14 bases in between. Germline V gene data show CDR1 as SGHVS and CDR2 as FNYEAQ. The CDR3 sequence is 13 residues long. The CDR3 region has the DNA TGTGCCAGCAGCGATCGCAGGGGTGGTGAGCAGTTCTTC. It is translated as CASSDRRGGEQFF.

The gene calls are TRBV10-2 and TRBJ2-5; 7 bases align to TRBD1. CDR3 length equals 17 residues. V shed 0 bases, J shed 3 bases, and the junction held 10 bases outside the gene matches. Germline loops: CDR1 WSHSY, CDR2 SAAADI. CDR3 sequence: CASSESKRVQGKETQYF. CDR3 nucleotides: TGCGCCAGCAGTGAGTCAAAGCGCGTACAGGGGAAAGAGACCCAGTACTTC.

The genes are TRBV14 and TRBJ1-2; TRBD1 is a possible D gene (6 bases). The CDR3 spans 14 residues. Germline values: CDR1 SGHDN, CDR2 FVKESK. V was clipped by 3 bases and J by 4 bases, with 12 bases between them. CDR3 loop: CASSHLGQIYGYTF. The CDR3 coding sequence is TGTGCCAGCAGCCACCTGGGACAAATCTATGGCTACACCTTC. The entire variable domain, with the rest obtained from reference TRBV14 and TRBJ1-2, is as follows: EAGVTQFPSHSVIEKGQTVTLRCDPISGHDNLYWYRRVMGKEIKFLLHFVKESKQDESGMPNNRFLAERTGGTYSTLKVQPAELEDSGVYFCASSHLGQIYGYTFGSGTRLTVV.

The CDR3 loop is CASSQVPELGEQYF. The CDR3 DNA reads as TGTGCCAGCAGCCAAGTTCCAGAATTGGGCGAGCAGTACTTC. The chain carries TRBV14 and TRBJ2-7; D is unclear. In germline, CDR1 is SGHDN, CDR2 FVKESK. The CDR3 sequence is 14 residues long. V was shortened by 1 base and J by 6 bases, with 13 bases between the two germline ends. Together with reference TRBV14 and TRBJ2-7, the CDR3 gives the full variable domain: EAGVTQFPSHSVIEKGQTVTLRCDPISGHDNLYWYRRVMGKEIKFLLHFVKESKQDESGMPNNRFLAERTGGTYSTLKVQPAELEDSGVYFCASSQVPELGEQYFGPGTRLTVT.

This clone was observed a few times. This chain joins TRBV5-1 and TRBJ2-5; TRBD2 might be the D (5 bases). The ends were cut back, 1 base at V and 9 bases at J, with 10 bases in the middle. The CDR3 is 12 residues long. Germline lookup yields CDR1 SGHRS and CDR2 YFSETQ. Written as DNA, the CDR3 is TGCGCCAGCAGCTTGATAGAGGGCGCCCAGTACTTC. Translated, it gives CASSLIEGAQYF.

J is TRBJ2-7 and V is TRBV6-1; a possible D gene is TRBD1 (6 bases). This CDR3 contains 14 residues. The germline V and J ends were trimmed by 2 bases and 3 bases, with 11 bases remaining between them. The germline gives CDR1 MNHNS, CDR2 SASEGT. In DNA form, the CDR3 reads TGTGCCAGCAGTGAAACAGGGTGGGACTACGAGCAGTACGTC. Its translation: CASSETGWDYEQYV.